Listed below are T cell receptor beta chains from one sample, sequenced in a study of T-cell memory formation after mild COVID-19. One entry per CDR3 protein results from TCRdb running MiXCR on the 5' RACE reads. This table has fewer than 500,000 distinct CDR3 sequences, 20% to 30% appearing once. Sequences were obtained from PBMCs or a T cell subset sorted from them (not recorded which). These receptors were obtained from an adult woman who had mild COVID-19 (a few samples of this study predate the infection). Cell type and time point are not known. The CDR3 runs from the conserved cysteine through the conserved F or W. The D gene is left open where the match is weak. The size field is filled for only some rows; it gives once, few, many or a size class.

V gene,D gene,clone size,J gene,CDR3 DNA,CDR3 protein
TRBV5-1,TRBD2,many,TRBJ2-1,TGCGCCAGCAGCTTGTTGACTAGCGGGATGGAATTGGATGAGCAGTTCTTC,CASSLLTSGMELDEQFF
TRBV15,-,many,TRBJ1-2,TGTGCCACCAGCAGAGGGGCAGGAGGAGGTGTCTATGGCTACACCTTC,CATSRGAGGGVYGYTF
TRBV7-9,TRBD1,few,TRBJ1-1,TGTGCCAGCAGCTACTTACAGGGGGAAGTGAACACTGAAGCTTTCTTT,CASSYLQGEVNTEAFF
TRBV7-9,-,-,TRBJ1-2,TGTGCCAGCAGCTTCGGATTAGAAAACTATGGCTACACCTTC,CASSFGLENYGYTF
TRBV2,-,few,TRBJ1-5,TGTGCCAGCAGTTATGACAAGGGCAATCAGCCCCAGCATTTT,CASSYDKGNQPQHF
TRBV7-2,-,-,TRBJ1-1,TGTGCCAGCAGACCTCAGGCAACAACAATGAACACTGAAGCTTTCTTT,CASRPQATTMNTEAFF
TRBV20-1,TRBD2,-,TRBJ2-5,TGCAGTGCTATCGGGGGGGAGACCCAGTACTTC,CSAIGGETQYF
TRBV7-3,TRBD1,few,TRBJ2-3,TGTGCCAGCAGCTTAGCCACAGGGGTTCCCCCTAGCACAGATACGCAGTATTTT,CASSLATGVPPSTDTQYF
TRBV12-3/TRBV12-4,-,few,TRBJ2-7,TGTGCCAGCAGTTTAGTACTCGGTGAGCAGTACTTC,CASSLVLGEQYF
TRBV4-3,TRBD2,few,TRBJ2-4,TGCGCCAGCAGCCTTATCCGCGGCGGGAGGAGGGCCAAAAACATTCAGTACTTC,CASSLIRGGRRAKNIQYF
TRBV7-8,TRBD2,few,TRBJ2-4,TGTGCCAGCAGCTCGGGGATAGCGGGAGATAGTAGGCCCAAAAACATTCAGTACTTC,CASSSGIAGDSRPKNIQYF
TRBV11-2,TRBD2,-,TRBJ2-1,TGTGCCAGCAGCTTAGCCCCTAGCGGGGGTACTGAGCAGTTCTTC,CASSLAPSGGTEQFF
TRBV15,-,few,TRBJ2-3,TGTGCCACCAGCGCCCGAGCACCCCCAGCTGGCACAGATACGCAGTATTTT,CATSARAPPAGTDTQYF
TRBV5-1,-,few,TRBJ2-7,TGCGCCAGCAGCTTGATGGGGGAAGGCTACGAGCAGTACTTC,CASSLMGEGYEQYF
TRBV6-2/TRBV6-3,TRBD2,-,TRBJ2-7,TGTGCCAGCGCTTTCGGGCTAGCGGGAGTCGACGAGCAGTACTTC,CASAFGLAGVDEQYF
TRBV2,TRBD2,few,TRBJ2-7,TGTGCCAGCAGTCCAGAGAGCGGGGGGGCTTACGAGCAGTACTTC,CASSPESGGAYEQYF
TRBV18,TRBD2,few,TRBJ2-3,TGTGCCAGCTCACCACCCACTAGCGGGAAACTCCCAGATACGCAGTATTTT,CASSPPTSGKLPDTQYF
TRBV7-9,-,few,TRBJ2-7,TGTGCCAGCGAAACCTCGGACAGAAACTCCTACGAGCAGTACTTC,CASETSDRNSYEQYF
TRBV5-6,-,few,TRBJ1-6,TGTGCCAGCAGCTCGACGACCCCCTATTCACCCCTCCACTTT,CASSSTTPYSPLHF
TRBV5-1,-,-,TRBJ2-7,TGCGCCAGCAGGGATCAGGGAAGCTCCTACGAGCAGTACTTC,CASRDQGSSYEQYF
TRBV5-1,-,many,TRBJ2-6,TGCGCCAGCGCCCGCGAAATAGGTTCCGGGGCCAACGTCCTGACTTTC,CASAREIGSGANVLTF
TRBV29-1,TRBD1,few,TRBJ2-7,TGCAGCGTTGAAGATCCGGAGGGACAGGCAAACTCCTACGAGCAGTACTTC,CSVEDPEGQANSYEQYF
TRBV5-1,-,few,TRBJ2-1,TGCGCCAGCAGGGAGGGGACAGTCAGGGACAATGAGCAGTTCTTC,CASREGTVRDNEQFF
TRBV10-3,-,few,TRBJ1-1,TGTGCCGTGAACCGGGACGCTGGGCCCACTGAAGCTTTCTTT,CAVNRDAGPTEAFF
TRBV12-3/TRBV12-4,-,-,TRBJ2-7,TGTGCCAGCAGTCCCGAGGGGGTTCACGAGCAGTACTTC,CASSPEGVHEQYF
TRBV12-3/TRBV12-4,-,-,TRBJ2-6,TGTGCCAGCAGGGGGGGACATTCTGGGGCCAACGTCCTGACTTTC,CASRGGHSGANVLTF
TRBV4-1,TRBD1,once,TRBJ2-5,TGCGCCAGCAGCTCCACCCCGGGACAGGTTGTAGAGACCCAGTACTTC,CASSSTPGQVVETQYF
TRBV10-2,-,many,TRBJ2-3,TGCGCCAGCAGTGCCGACCAGGGTACAGATACGCAGTATTTT,CASSADQGTDTQYF
TRBV2,TRBD2,few,TRBJ2-3,TGTGCCAGCAGTGCCGACTCTAGCGGGGGCTACACAGATACGCAGTATTTT,CASSADSSGGYTDTQYF
TRBV20-1,TRBD1,-,TRBJ1-4,TGCAGTGCTACCGGGACAGGGTACGAAAAACTGTTTTTT,CSATGTGYEKLFF
TRBV27,TRBD1,few,TRBJ2-7,TGTGCCAGCAGTTTTGGGACAGCAGCCTACGAGCAGTACTTC,CASSFGTAAYEQYF
TRBV21-1,-,-,TRBJ1-2,TGTGCCAGCAGCAGAGGGACAGGGACTAACTATGGCTACACCTTC,CASSRGTGTNYGYTF
TRBV12-3/TRBV12-4,TRBD2,-,TRBJ2-3,TGTGCCAGCACCGGGCGGGGGGGCCCAGATACGCAGTATTTT,CASTGRGGPDTQYF
TRBV20-1,-,few,TRBJ2-7,TGCAGTGCTAGAGATGTTGGGCAGGGTCCCTACGAGCAGTACTTC,CSARDVGQGPYEQYF
TRBV5-6,TRBD1,many,TRBJ1-5,TGTGCCAGCAGCCTGGACGGGACAGCTAATCAGCCCCAGCATTTT,CASSLDGTANQPQHF